The clone carrying this T cell receptor (beta chain) was counted only a few times. The sample is drawn from a study of tumor-infiltrating lymphocytes in primary liver carcinoma. Overall study context: Ages ranged from 30 to 69, with HCC or mixed HCC-cholangiocarcinoma. Stage T1-T3 N0M0 and a size of roughly 4.2 to 10 cm characterized the tumors.

Unsorted whole blood yielded blood RNA, and germline DNA was extracted as well. With chronic HBV infection, the patients were also treatment-naive. A constant-region primer served to make TCR beta cDNA from approximately 490 ng total RNA. Slightly modified ARM-PCR, run as three nested multiplex PCR rounds, produced the TCR beta libraries. Rounds one and two of PCR, each of roughly 10 cycles, were primed with TRBV1-TRBV30 forward primers and a C-beta reverse primer. TCRdb ran MiXCR on the multiplex PCR reads and lists one entry per CDR3 protein. The sample lists about 320,000 distinct CDR3 sequences, 50% to 75% occurring once. Per the germline V gene, CDR1 is MGHDK and CDR2 is SYGVNS. The CDR3 covers 11 residues. Trimming took off 5 bases at V and 8 bases at J, with 10 bases between the two ends.

This sequence originates from a woman aged 25 to 39 with primary liver carcinoma and hepatitis B virus infection. Sequenced input: peripheral blood. The chain carries TRBV25-1 and TRBJ2-7, with unresolved D. CDR3 sequence: CASSRVGKQYF. The CDR3, as DNA: TGTGCCAGCAGTAGAGTTGGAAAGCAGTACTTC.